This passage covers 22 T cell receptor beta chains from one sample sequenced in a study of blood T cell repertoires in COVID-19. The table came from immunoSEQ multiplex PCR; TCRdb's copy has only in-frame clones and leaves some out. The data contain 130,000 or so clones, roughly 90% of them singletons. Sequencing was performed on peripheral blood. Source of these receptors: a man in his 60s with COVID-19, enrolled during active disease.

V usage is TRBV9 and J usage is TRBJ1-2, with D maybe TRBD1 (5 bases). Germline V gene lookup returns CDR1 SGDLS and CDR2 YYNGEE. Trimming removed 0 bases from V and 5 bases from J, with 5 bases in between. The CDR3 contains 12 residues. In DNA, the CDR3 is TGTGCCAGCAGCGTAGGACAGTATGGCTACACCTTC. Protein sequence: CASSVGQYGYTF.

A single count supports this clone. The chain combines TRBV10-1 with TRBJ1-2; D not certain. This CDR3 is built from 11 residues. Trimming removed 7 bases from V and 3 bases from J, with 6 bases in between. Germline V gene lookup returns CDR1 WNHNN and CDR2 SYGVQD (reference sequence). CDR3 region: CASTMDYGYTF. The CDR3 bases are TGCGCCAGCACTATGGACTATGGCTACACCTTC.

The rearrangement uses TRBV4-1 and TRBJ2-7; D gene ambiguous. Looked up from germline, CDR1 is MGHRA and CDR2 is YSYEKL. The CDR3 length is 14 residues. Trimming removed 0 bases from V and 6 bases from J, with 12 bases in between. The CDR3 region has the DNA TGCGCCAGCAGCCAAGATACTCAACTAACCGAGCAGTACTTC. It yields the protein CASSQDTQLTEQYF.

The chain joins TRBV2 to TRBJ2-1; 7 bases agree with TRBD2. Germline V gene lookup returns CDR1 SNHLY and CDR2 FYNNEI. This CDR3 contains 11 residues. V was clipped by 7 bases and J by 9 bases; unmatched bases: 3. In DNA, the CDR3 is TGTGCCAGCACGTCGGGGGGTGAGCAGTTCTTC. Amino acids: CASTSGGEQFF.

The genes are TRBV2 and TRBJ1-1, with a tentative D call TRBD1 (5 bases). The V gene lost 5 bases and the J gene lost 0 bases, with 13 bases spanning the gap. The CDR3 consists of 15 residues. Germline CDR1 reads SNHLY; CDR2 reads FYNNEI. The CDR3 bases are TGTGCCAGCAGTCGGTCAGGGAACCTGAACACTGAAGCTTTCTTT. It is translated as CASSRSGNLNTEAFF.

The gene calls are TRBV13 and TRBJ1-2; D is unclear. Between the trimmed V and J ends, which lost 4 bases and 4 bases, there was a span of 13 bases. There are 14 residues in the CDR3. Germline CDR1 PRHDT, CDR2 FYEKMQ (reference sequence). CDR3 region: CASSSGVPFYGYTF. DNA for the CDR3: TGTGCCAGCAGCTCGGGAGTACCCTTCTATGGCTACACCTTC. The variable domain in full, with the rest retrieved from reference TRBV13 and TRBJ1-2, is AAGVIQSPRHLIKEKRETATLKCYPIPRHDTVYWYQQGPGQDPQFLISFYEKMQSDKGSIPDRFSAQQFSDYHSELNMSSLELGDSALYFCASSSGVPFYGYTFGSGTRLTVV.

The chain recombines TRBV7-3 with TRBJ2-2, with a tentative D call TRBD1 (6 bases). Trimming left V 3 bases short and J 1 base short, with 12 bases between. This CDR3 contains 16 residues. Germline V CDR1 and CDR2: SGHTA, FQGTGA. CDR3 DNA: TGTGCCAGCAGCTTGCAGCCGGGACAGAACACCGGGGAGCTGTTTTTT. Translating it yields CASSLQPGQNTGELFF.

This chain connects TRBV7-2 to TRBJ2-1; 7 bases match TRBD2. Germline assignment: CDR1 SGHTA and CDR2 FQGNSA. J lost 3 bases, V lost 2 bases, and 13 bases had no gene match. The CDR3 loop spans 18 amino acids. This CDR3 is CASSLIPGGRGDYNEQFF. The DNA for the CDR3 is TGTGCCAGCAGCTTAATTCCCGGGGGTCGGGGGGACTACAATGAGCAGTTCTTC.

The chain uses TRBV28 and TRBJ2-7, with 12 bases identical to TRBD2. The CDR3 sequence is 14 residues long. Per the germline V gene, CDR1 is MDHEN and CDR2 is SYDVKM. Losses at the gene ends were 8 bases for V and 4 bases for J; bases not matched to a gene: 6. CDR3 loop: CASDETSGGYEQYF. The DNA of the CDR3 is TGTGCCAGCGATGAGACTAGCGGGGGATACGAGCAGTACTTC.

The CDR3 DNA sequence: TGTGCCAGCAGCGTAGATGAGCGGGCCGACTACGAGCAGTACTTC. It is translated as CASSVDERADYEQYF. V gene TRBV9 combines with J gene TRBJ2-7, with a tentative D call TRBD2 (6 bases). Per germline, CDR1 SGDLS and CDR2 YYNGEE. CDR3 length: 15 amino acids. V lost 0 bases and J 3 bases, leaving 13 bases between the germline ends.

The genes are TRBV7-2 and TRBJ2-7, with TRBD1 matching 9 bases. This CDR3 has 13 residues. Germline V gene sequence: CDR1 SGHTA, CDR2 FQGNSA. V dropped 5 bases and J dropped 7; count of bases not matched to a gene: 6. The CDR3 reads CASSRGQGREQYF. For the CDR3, the DNA is TGTGCCAGCAGCCGGGGACAGGGTAGGGAGCAGTACTTC.

The chain links TRBV6-5 to TRBJ1-5; 8 bases line up with TRBD1. Germline V gene data show CDR1 as MNHEY and CDR2 as SVGAGI. CDR3 length: 14 amino acids. With 6 bases clipped from V and 2 bases from J, the junction kept 3 bases outside the gene matches. The CDR3 sequence: CASRGQAGNQPQHF. Here the CDR3 DNA reads TGTGCCAGCAGGGGACAGGCGGGCAATCAGCCCCAGCATTTT.

This clone was found once. J is TRBJ1-5 and V is TRBV7-9; tentative D call: TRBD1 (5 bases). Germline V gene lookup returns CDR1 SEHNR and CDR2 FQNEAQ (reference sequence). CDR3 length: 14 residues. V was trimmed by 1 base and J by 7 bases, leaving 11 bases between them. This CDR3 is CASSLGQPGQPQHF. The DNA for the CDR3 is TGTGCCAGCAGCTTAGGACAGCCGGGCCAGCCCCAGCATTTT.

The chain links TRBV11-2 to TRBJ1-3; D gene uncertain. Germline V gene lookup returns CDR1 SGHAT and CDR2 FQNNGV. The V and J ends lost 0 bases and 8 bases respectively, with 8 bases between them. This CDR3 spans 13 amino acids. CDR3 sequence (DNA): TGTGCCAGCAGCTTAGAAACCGGTGACACCATATATTTT. Protein sequence: CASSLETGDTIYF. Together with reference TRBV11-2 and TRBJ1-3, the CDR3 gives the full variable domain: EAGVAQSPRYKIIEKRQSVAFWCNPISGHATLYWYQQILGQGPKLLIQFQNNGVVDDSQLPKDRFSAERLKGVDSTLKIQPAKLEDSAVYLCASSLETGDTIYFGEGSWLTVV.

The CDR3 protein is CASSESRQGARGYTF. In DNA form, the CDR3 reads TGTGCCAGCAGTGAAAGCAGGCAGGGGGCGAGGGGCTACACCTTC. V usage is TRBV2 and J usage is TRBJ1-2, with 8 bases that match TRBD1. Trimming took 2 bases from V and 8 from J; bases not matched to a gene: 10. This CDR3 is 15 amino acids long. The germline V gene encodes CDR1 SNHLY and CDR2 FYNNEI.

The chain carries TRBV5-5 and TRBJ1-3, with D maybe TRBD1 (5 bases). Looked up from germline, CDR1 is SGHKS and CDR2 is YYEKEE (reference sequence). CDR3 length: 17 amino acids. The V end was cut by 0 bases, the J end by 0 bases, with 13 bases between. The CDR3 loop is CASSLARAGPSGNTIYF. The CDR3 bases are TGTGCCAGCAGCTTGGCCAGGGCGGGACCCTCTGGAAACACCATATATTTT.

The rearrangement uses TRBV15 and TRBJ2-4, with 7 bases lining up with TRBD2. The germline gives CDR1 LNHNV, CDR2 YYDKDF (reference sequence). The CDR3 runs 19 residues. J gave up 0 bases and V 2 bases, and 13 bases lay outside the gene matches. The DNA for the CDR3 is TGTGCCACCAGCAGAACCAGGGAGGGTGGTAAACTAGCCAAAAACATTCAGTACTTC. It is translated as CATSRTREGGKLAKNIQYF.

The gene calls are TRBV6-1 and TRBJ1-2; D not resolved. Germline CDR1 reads MNHNS; CDR2 reads SASEGT. The CDR3 totals 15 residues. Trimming removed 0 bases from V and 6 bases from J, with 14 bases in between. CDR3 residues: CASSEAGLLADGYTF. In DNA, the CDR3 is TGTGCCAGCAGTGAAGCAGGCCTCCTTGCGGATGGCTACACCTTC.

The chain recombines TRBV11-2 with TRBJ1-5; D is perhaps TRBD1 (5 bases). This CDR3 contains 15 residues. Germline CDR1 SGHAT, CDR2 FQNNGV. V was pared by 1 base and J by 0 bases, with 7 bases between. Here the CDR3 reads CASSLGTLSNQPQHF. Here the CDR3 DNA reads TGTGCCAGCAGCTTAGGGACACTTAGCAATCAGCCCCAGCATTTT.

J is TRBJ2-3 and V is TRBV5-1; D uncertain. The CDR3 contains 16 residues. Germline-derived CDR1 and CDR2 are SGHRS and YFSETQ. V lost 4 bases, J lost 3 bases, and 18 bases lay in between. The CDR3 reads CASSPRVKHQTDTQYF. CDR3 bases: TGCGCCAGCAGCCCCCGGGTCAAGCATCAAACAGATACGCAGTATTTT. Combining the CDR3 with reference TRBV5-1 and TRBJ2-3 gives the whole variable domain KAGVTQTPRYLIKTRGQQVTLSCSPISGHRSVSWYQQTPGQGLQFLFEYFSETQRNKGNFPGRFSGRQFSNSRSEMNVSTLELGDSALYLCASSPRVKHQTDTQYFGPGTRLTVL.

The chain links TRBV6-1 to TRBJ2-7; 7 nucleotides line up with TRBD1. Germline V lookup: CDR1 MNHNS, CDR2 SASEGT. This CDR3 comprises 17 residues. V dropped 4 bases and J dropped 3; count of bases not matched to a gene: 15. The CDR3 DNA follows: TGTGCCAGCAGTGGTGACAGGGCCAACAACGGATACTACGAGCAGTACTTC. It yields the protein CASSGDRANNGYYEQYF.

For this clone: The junction differs from germline at one of its ends, possibly a read error. This sequence joins TRBV6-5 and TRBJ1-1, with D possibly TRBD1 on 5 matching bases. There are 14 residues in the CDR3. The germline CDR1 and CDR2 sequences are MNHEY and SVGAGI. CDR3 protein: CASGYAGGNTEAFF. As DNA, the CDR3 is TGTGCCAGCGGTTACGCGGGGGGGAACACTGAAGCTTTCTTT.